Shown below are 22 T cell receptor beta chains from a single sample sequenced in a study of T cell repertoires in cytomegalovirus infection. TCRdb reanalysed the reads using MiXCR and keeps one entry per CDR3 protein. The sample includes around 740,000 distinct CDR3 sequences, 35% of them seen just once. The sample comprised PBMCs. The receptors shown here come from a human donor in good health (CMV status not recorded). Some clones in this sample may be carry-over from other donors' samples.

The table lists this clonotype with a few counts. The J gene is TRBJ2-7, the V gene TRBV7-2; 11 nucleotides match TRBD2. The CDR3 is 15 amino acids. V shed 0 bases and J 2 bases; nucleotides not matched to a gene: 0. Looked up from germline, CDR1 is SGHTA and CDR2 is FQGNSA. The DNA of the CDR3 is TGTGCCAGCAGCTTAGCACTAGCGGGGGCCTACGAGCAGTACTTC. Encoded protein: CASSLALAGAYEQYF.

This clonotype was picked up many times. The chain links TRBV7-8 to TRBJ2-7; 7 bases match TRBD1. The trim removed 6 bases at V and 6 bases at J, leaving 11 bases unmatched. Germline-derived CDR1 and CDR2 are SGHVS and FQNEAQ. This CDR3 region has 14 residues. The CDR3 sequence is CASRTGTVPSEQYF. In DNA form, the CDR3 reads TGTGCCAGCAGAACCGGGACAGTCCCCTCCGAGCAGTACTTC.

This clonotype has at least ten counts. The chain recombines TRBV28 with TRBJ1-5, with no clear D. The CDR3 is made up of 12 amino acids. V was trimmed by 2 bases and J by 7 bases, leaving 6 bases between them. Germline V gene lookup returns CDR1 MDHEN and CDR2 SYDVKM. The CDR3 DNA reads TGTGCCAGCAGTTTAATGGGGCAGCCCCAGCATTTT. It translates to CASSLMGQPQHF.

With respect to this clonotype: The CDR3 ends on some other residue instead of the conserved phenylalanine or tryptophan, so this is likely a read error. As DNA, the CDR3 is TGTGCCAGCAGCTCCAAAGGACAGGGGGCAAGGAGGGCCTACGAGCAGTACTTG. Its translation: CASSSKGQGARRAYEQYL. J is TRBJ2-7 and V is TRBV11-2, with 11 bases that match TRBD1. This CDR3 has 18 residues. Looked up from germline, CDR1 is SGHAT and CDR2 is FQNNGV. With V trimmed by 4 bases and J by 2 bases, 13 bases remained unmatched.

This clonotype was recorded a few times. This sequence joins TRBV10-3 and TRBJ2-1; no firm D call. The CDR3 is 14 amino acids. With 0 bases removed from V and 8 bases from J, the gap between germline ends came to 11 bases. The germline CDR1 and CDR2 sequences are ENHRY and SYGVKD. CDR3 sequence reads: CAISESLLTHEQFF. CDR3 DNA sequence: TGTGCCATCAGTGAGTCTCTCTTGACTCATGAGCAGTTCTTC.

The chain recombines TRBV5-1 with TRBJ2-7; D unresolved. CDR3 size: 14 residues. Germline assignment: CDR1 SGHRS and CDR2 YFSETQ. Trimming cost V 0 bases and J 6 bases, with 13 bases left between them. This chain's CDR3 is CASSLEPLVVEQYF. CDR3 nucleotides: TGCGCCAGCAGCTTGGAGCCGCTAGTAGTCGAGCAGTACTTC.

This clonotype turned up a few times. CDR3 DNA: TGTGCCAGCAGCTTGTACCGGGCAGGGCAGGTTGGCAATCAGCCCCAGCATTTT. Protein product: CASSLYRAGQVGNQPQHF. The chain couples TRBV5-6 to TRBJ1-5, with D tentatively TRBD1 (5 bases). The germline V gene encodes CDR1 SGHDT and CDR2 YYEEEE. This CDR3 region has 18 residues. The V end was cut by 1 base, the J end by 2 bases, with 19 bases between.

The V gene is TRBV27, the J gene TRBJ2-2, with 9 bases that match TRBD2. The germline CDR1 and CDR2 sequences are MNHEY and SMNVEV (reference sequence). This CDR3 has 19 residues. V was pared by 3 bases and J by 0 bases, with 11 bases of the junction left unmatched. The CDR3 sequence: CASSLHGVSGGTNTGELFF. The DNA of the CDR3 is TGTGCCAGCAGTTTGCATGGGGTTAGCGGGGGAACGAACACCGGGGAGCTGTTTTTT.

Points on this clonotype: A read error may account for a junction end that differs from germline. This sequence joins TRBV7-9 and TRBJ2-5, with D maybe TRBD1 (6 bases). CDR3 length equals 12 residues. Germline V CDR1 and CDR2: SEHNR, FQNEAQ (reference sequence). The CDR3 reads CASSSPGTPSHF. In DNA form, the CDR3 reads TGTGCCAGCAGCTCACCTGGGACACCGAGCCACTTC.

This clonotype was observed a few times. The rearrangement links TRBV7-9 to TRBJ2-7, with D possibly TRBD2 on 6 matching bases. CDR1 is SEHNR, CDR2 FQNEAQ, per germline (reference sequence). CDR3 length: 13 amino acids. V was trimmed by 8 bases and J by 1 base, leaving 12 bases between them. The CDR3 is CASRPGTSYEQYF. Here the CDR3 DNA reads TGTGCCAGCCGACCCGGGACTTCCTACGAGCAGTACTTC.

The rearrangement joins TRBV20-1 to TRBJ1-5; TRBD1 is a possible D gene (5 bases). The CDR3 contains 16 residues. The germline CDR1 and CDR2 sequences are DFQATT and SNEGSKA (reference sequence). Trimming took 0 bases from V and 10 from J, leaving 22 bases between them. The CDR3 protein is CSARDEGTPGFQPQHF. The CDR3 region has the DNA TGCAGTGCTAGAGATGAGGGGACGCCAGGTTTTCAACCCCAGCATTTT.

This chain uses TRBV12-3 or TRBV12-4 with TRBJ2-2; 8 bases match TRBD1. V dropped 6 bases and J dropped 5; count of bases not matched to a gene: 8. CDR3 length equals 15 residues. CDR3 coding DNA: TGTGCCAGCAGGCCTCCGGGACAGGTGACCGGGGAGCTGTTTTTT. This translates into CASRPPGQVTGELFF.

The table lists this clonotype with a few counts. V usage is TRBV12-3 or TRBV12-4 and J usage is TRBJ1-1; D is possibly TRBD1 (6 bases). V was pared by 5 bases and J by 4 bases, with 11 bases between. The CDR3 runs 13 residues. CDR3 DNA: TGTGCCAGCAGTCACGGACAGACCACTGAAGCTTTCTTT. Protein product: CASSHGQTTEAFF.

This clonotype was counted a few times. J is TRBJ1-5 and V is TRBV28; 9 nucleotides agree with TRBD1. The ends lost 5 bases at V and 4 bases at J; junction bases unmatched: 9. This CDR3 region has 16 residues. Per germline, CDR1 MDHEN and CDR2 SYDVKM. CDR3 nucleotide sequence: TGTGCCAGCAGTGACCGGGACAGGGCCAGAAATCAGCCCCAGCATTTT. Encoded protein: CASSDRDRARNQPQHF.

This clonotype showed up many times. The rearrangement joins TRBV7-2 to TRBJ2-2; tentatively, D is TRBD2 (6 bases). Germline V gives CDR1 SGHTA, CDR2 FQGNSA. The germline V and J ends were trimmed by 2 bases and 4 bases, with 11 bases remaining between them. The CDR3 loop spans 15 amino acids. In nucleotides, the CDR3 is TGTGCCAGCAGCTTAATCTTCGGGGGCACCGGGGAGCTGTTTTTT. Its translation: CASSLIFGGTGELFF.

This rearrangement joins TRBV28 to TRBJ1-6; possible D gene TRBD1, 5 bases. CDR3 length: 13 residues. The V and J ends lost 10 bases and 8 bases respectively, with 15 bases between them. CDR1 and CDR2 (germline): MDHEN, SYDVKM. The CDR3 region has the DNA TGTGCCATCACGAGGGGTACGGATTCACCCCTCCACTTT. It translates to CAITRGTDSPLHF.

This rearrangement joins TRBV6-6 to TRBJ2-1; 11 bases are shared with TRBD2. This CDR3 has 16 amino acids. Germline trimming cut 7 bases from V and 6 bases from J; bases unmatched to any gene: 11. Germline CDR1 is MNHNY and CDR2 is SVGAGI (reference sequence). The CDR3 DNA reads TGTGCCAGCAAAACTATTCTAGCGGGAGGCGGCAATGAGCAGTTCTTC. The encoded protein is CASKTILAGGGNEQFF.

V gene TRBV7-9 combines with J gene TRBJ2-1; TRBD1 matches at 10 bases. V shed 5 bases, J shed 5 bases, and the junction held 12 bases outside the gene matches. CDR1 and CDR2 (germline): SEHNR, FQNEAQ (reference sequence). CDR3 length: 17 amino acids. CDR3 region: CASSNDRGPSGNNEQFF. CDR3 DNA sequence: TGTGCCAGCAGCAATGACAGGGGGCCTAGCGGAAACAATGAGCAGTTCTTC.

This clonotype was seen a handful of times. V and J are TRBV12-3 or TRBV12-4 and TRBJ2-6; D is ambiguous. The V gene lost 3 bases and the J gene lost 3 bases, with 12 bases spanning the gap. The CDR3 extends over 16 amino acids. Written as DNA, the CDR3 is TGTGCCAGCAGTTTGTTACCCTTGGGTGGGGCCAACGTCCTGACTTTC. It translates to CASSLLPLGGANVLTF.

This clonotype showed up many times. The J gene is TRBJ2-1, the V gene TRBV7-2; TRBD2 is a possible D gene (5 bases). The CDR3 extends over 14 amino acids. CDR1 is SGHTA and CDR2 is FQGNSA in the germline V gene. V gave up 1 base and J gave up 8 bases, with 12 bases separating them. DNA of the CDR3: TGTGCCAGCAGCTTAGTGGACTCCGGGTATGAGCAGTTCTTC. Its protein is CASSLVDSGYEQFF.

Many counts were recorded for this clonotype. The chain links TRBV10-3 to TRBJ2-7; TRBD2 agrees at 8 bases. This CDR3 is built from 11 residues. Trimming at V came to 10 bases and at J to 5 bases, leaving 4 bases not matched to a gene. Germline assignment: CDR1 ENHRY and CDR2 SYGVKD. This CDR3 is CATRLANEQYF. The CDR3, as DNA: TGTGCCACCCGACTAGCGAACGAGCAGTACTTC.

The V and J genes are TRBV6-2 or TRBV6-3 and TRBJ2-7; unclear D gene. Trimming cost V 2 bases and J 7 bases, with 12 bases left between them. This CDR3 is 13 amino acids long. CDR1 is MNHEY, CDR2 SVGEGT, per germline. CDR3 amino acids: CASSYTILQEQYF. The CDR3 DNA reads TGTGCCAGCAGTTACACGATTCTACAGGAGCAGTACTTC.